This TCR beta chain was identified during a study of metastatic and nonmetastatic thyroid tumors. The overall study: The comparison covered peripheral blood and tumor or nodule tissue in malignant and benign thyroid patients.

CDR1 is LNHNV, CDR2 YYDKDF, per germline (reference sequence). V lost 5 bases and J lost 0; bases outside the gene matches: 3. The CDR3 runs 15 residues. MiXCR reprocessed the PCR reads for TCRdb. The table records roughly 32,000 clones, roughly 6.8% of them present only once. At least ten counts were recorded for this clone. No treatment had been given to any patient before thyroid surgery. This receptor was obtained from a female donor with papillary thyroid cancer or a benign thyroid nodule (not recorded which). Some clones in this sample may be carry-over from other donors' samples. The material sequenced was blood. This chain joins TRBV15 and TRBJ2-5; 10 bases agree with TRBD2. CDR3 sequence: CATSPGTSDQETQYF. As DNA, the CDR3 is TGTGCCACCAGCCCGGGGACTAGCGACCAAGAGACCCAGTACTTC.